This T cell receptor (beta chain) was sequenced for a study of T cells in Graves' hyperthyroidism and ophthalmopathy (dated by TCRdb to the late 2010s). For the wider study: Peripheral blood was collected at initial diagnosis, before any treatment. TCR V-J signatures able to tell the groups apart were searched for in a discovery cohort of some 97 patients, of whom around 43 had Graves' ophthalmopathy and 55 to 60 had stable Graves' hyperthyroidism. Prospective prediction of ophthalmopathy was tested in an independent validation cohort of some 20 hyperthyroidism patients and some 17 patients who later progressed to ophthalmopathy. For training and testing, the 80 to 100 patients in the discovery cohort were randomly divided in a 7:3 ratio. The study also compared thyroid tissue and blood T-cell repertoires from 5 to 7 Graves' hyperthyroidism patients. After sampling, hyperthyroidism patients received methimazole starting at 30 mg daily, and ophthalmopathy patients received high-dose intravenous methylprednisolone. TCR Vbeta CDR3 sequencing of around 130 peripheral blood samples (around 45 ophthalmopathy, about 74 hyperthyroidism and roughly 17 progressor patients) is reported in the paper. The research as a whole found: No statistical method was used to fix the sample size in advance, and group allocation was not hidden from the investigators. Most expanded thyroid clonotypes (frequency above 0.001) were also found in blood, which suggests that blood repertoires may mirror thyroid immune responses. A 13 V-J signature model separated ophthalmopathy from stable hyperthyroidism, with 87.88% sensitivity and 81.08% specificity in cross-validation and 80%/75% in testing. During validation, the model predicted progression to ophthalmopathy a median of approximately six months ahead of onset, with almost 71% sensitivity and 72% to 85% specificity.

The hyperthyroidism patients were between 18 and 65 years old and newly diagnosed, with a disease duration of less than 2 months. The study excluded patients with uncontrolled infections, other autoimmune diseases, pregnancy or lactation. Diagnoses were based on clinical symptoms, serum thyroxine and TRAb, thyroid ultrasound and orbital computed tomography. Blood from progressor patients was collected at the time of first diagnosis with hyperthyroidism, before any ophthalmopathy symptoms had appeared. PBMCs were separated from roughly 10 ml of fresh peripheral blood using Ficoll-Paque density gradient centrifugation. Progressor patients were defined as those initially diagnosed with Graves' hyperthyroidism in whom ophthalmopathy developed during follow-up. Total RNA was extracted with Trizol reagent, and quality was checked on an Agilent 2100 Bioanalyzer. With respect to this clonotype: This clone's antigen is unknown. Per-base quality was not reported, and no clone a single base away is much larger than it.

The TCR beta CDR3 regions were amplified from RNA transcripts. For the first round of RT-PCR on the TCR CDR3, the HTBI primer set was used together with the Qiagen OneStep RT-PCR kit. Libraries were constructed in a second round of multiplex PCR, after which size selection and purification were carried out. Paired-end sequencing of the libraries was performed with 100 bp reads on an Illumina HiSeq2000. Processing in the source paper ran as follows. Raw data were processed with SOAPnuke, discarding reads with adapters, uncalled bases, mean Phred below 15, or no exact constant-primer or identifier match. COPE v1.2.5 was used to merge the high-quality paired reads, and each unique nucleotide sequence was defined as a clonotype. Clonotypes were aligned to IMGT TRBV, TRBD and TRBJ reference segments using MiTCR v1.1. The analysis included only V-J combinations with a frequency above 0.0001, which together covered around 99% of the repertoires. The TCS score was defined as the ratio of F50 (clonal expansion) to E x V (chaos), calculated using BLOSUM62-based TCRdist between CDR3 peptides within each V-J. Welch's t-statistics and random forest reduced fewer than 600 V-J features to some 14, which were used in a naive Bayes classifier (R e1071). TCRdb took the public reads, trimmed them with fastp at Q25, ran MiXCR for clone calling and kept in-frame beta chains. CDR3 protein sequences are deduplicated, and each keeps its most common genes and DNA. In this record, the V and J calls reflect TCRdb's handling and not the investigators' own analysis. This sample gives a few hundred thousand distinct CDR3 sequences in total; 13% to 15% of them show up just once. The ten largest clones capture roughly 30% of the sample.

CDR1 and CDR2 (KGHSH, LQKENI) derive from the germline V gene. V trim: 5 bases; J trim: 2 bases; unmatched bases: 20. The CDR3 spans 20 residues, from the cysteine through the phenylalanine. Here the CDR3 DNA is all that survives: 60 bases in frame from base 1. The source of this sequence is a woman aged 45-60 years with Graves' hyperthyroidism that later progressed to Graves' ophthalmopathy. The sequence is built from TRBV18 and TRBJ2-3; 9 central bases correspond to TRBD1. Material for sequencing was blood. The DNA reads TGTGCCAGCTCATCTACAGGGGGCGGGGGCCCCCGCTACCCCACAGATACGCAGTATTTT. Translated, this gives CASSSTGGGGPRYPTDTQYF.